This T cell receptor (beta chain) is drawn from a study of blood T cell repertoires in COVID-19. Study information: Samples taken during acute and convalescent COVID-19 were collected in the United States, Italy and Spain. PBMCs, B-cell-depleted T cells, or T cells provided the cDNA or gDNA that made up the material.

Original processing notes: Estimation of nucleated cell counts relied on the amplification of reference gene primers. The data were produced by immunoSEQ multiplex PCR, yet TCRdb's version contains in-frame clones alone and is incomplete. V, J and clone size were drawn from that table, and D and trimming were deduced from the DNA. The sample contains approximately 130,000 clones, over 70% of which appear only once. Germline V gives CDR1 ENHRY, CDR2 SYGVKD. With V trimmed by 2 bases and J by 6 bases, 5 bases remained unmatched. The CDR3 runs 14 residues. The chain is built from TRBV10-3 and TRBJ2-7, with 9 bases that match TRBD2. This clonotype originated in a man of 80 years or more with active or convalescent COVID-19. Material: peripheral blood. The CDR3 here is CAISEASGDAEQYF. CDR3 coding DNA: TGTGCCATCAGTGAGGCTAGCGGGGATGCCGAGCAGTACTTC.